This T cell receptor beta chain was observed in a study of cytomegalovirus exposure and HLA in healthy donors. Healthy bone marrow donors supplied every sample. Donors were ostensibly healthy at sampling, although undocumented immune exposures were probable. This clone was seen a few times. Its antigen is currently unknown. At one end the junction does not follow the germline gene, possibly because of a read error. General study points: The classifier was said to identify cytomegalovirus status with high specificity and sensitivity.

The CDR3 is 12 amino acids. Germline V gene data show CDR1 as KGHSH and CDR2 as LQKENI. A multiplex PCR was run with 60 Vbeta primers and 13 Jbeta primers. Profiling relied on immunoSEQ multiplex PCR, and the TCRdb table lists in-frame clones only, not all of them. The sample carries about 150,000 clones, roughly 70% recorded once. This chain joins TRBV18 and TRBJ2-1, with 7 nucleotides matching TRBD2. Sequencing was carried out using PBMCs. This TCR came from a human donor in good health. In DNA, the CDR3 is TGTGCCAGCTCACCGTTAGACGGGAGCGGGATCTTC. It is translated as CASSPLDGSGIF.